The clone carrying this TCR beta chain was seen only a few times. Its specificity is unknown. The entry originates in a study of T cells in Graves' hyperthyroidism and ophthalmopathy. Trimming removed 8 bases at V and 10 bases at J, with 13 bases between. This CDR3 is built from 11 residues. Study-wide results and limits: Onset of ophthalmopathy came a median approximately 6.9 months after the model predicted it.

Amplification targeted TCR beta CDR3 regions from RNA transcripts. The study used the HTBI primer set for a first-round RT-PCR of the TCR CDR3. TCRdb redid the calling of the multiplex PCR reads with MiXCR, one entry per CDR3 protein. The data hold a few hundred thousand distinct CDR3 sequences, with around 25% observed a single time. The genes are TRBV12-3 or TRBV12-4 and TRBJ2-3, with D possibly matching TRBD2 (6 bases). The TCR was taken from a man aged 45 to 65 with Graves' hyperthyroidism. Sequencing was performed on blood. The CDR3 bases are TGTGCCAGCGGGGAGCTAGCGCCGCAGTATTTT. It encodes CASGELAPQYF.